The 21 T cell receptor beta chains listed next were all sequenced from one sample in a study of shared clonotypes between healthy human individuals (dated by TCRdb to 2018 to 2020). Libraries were built with the immunoSEQ multiplex PCR assay. TCRdb holds this immuneACCESS table with in-frame rearrangements only. Some clones are missing; in checked studies, unresolved V genes explain under half, and the rest has no known cause. Here the sample has some 530,000 clones; approximately 84% occur a single time. The ten largest make up 10% to 15% of the sample. Sequencing was done on a sample of PBMCs. The receptors were sampled from a woman aged 40 to 49 in good health. Some clones in this sample may be carry-over from other donors' samples.

CDR3 DNA sequence: TGTGCCAGCCTTCGGGAGGGGGGACCTGGGGCCAACGTCCTGACTTTC. This encodes CASLREGGPGANVLTF. The chain employs TRBV2 and TRBJ2-6; TRBD2 matches at 8 bases. The junction had 8 bases not matched to a gene; V was cut back by 8 bases and J by 2 bases. CDR1 and CDR2 (germline): SNHLY, FYNNEI. The CDR3 covers 16 residues.

The chain joins TRBV4-2 to TRBJ2-6, with a tentative D call TRBD1 (7 bases). The CDR3 loop spans 17 amino acids. Germline V gene sequence: CDR1 LGHNA, CDR2 YNFKEQ. Trimming stripped 4 bases from V and 0 bases from J, with 13 bases between. The CDR3 region has the DNA TGTGCCAGCAGCCGCGGGGACAGCCCCTCTGGGGCCAACGTCCTGACTTTC. Protein sequence: CASSRGDSPSGANVLTF.

The chain is built from TRBV7-2 and TRBJ2-3; the D is unclear. The V end lost 5 bases, the J end lost 3 bases, and 6 bases lay between the germline ends. The germline gives CDR1 SGHTA, CDR2 FQGNSA. This CDR3 spans 12 amino acids. In nucleotides, the CDR3 is TGTGCCAGCAGCCGCCCAACAGATACGCAGTATTTT. Translating gives CASSRPTDTQYF.

Remarks on this clone: A far larger clone differs by one base, so this is likely a read error. Other DNA sequences of this sample code for an identical CDR3. The CDR3 bases are TGTGCCAGTAGTCAACCTGTACGGGCACAGGGAAACACCATATATTTT. It translates to CASSQPVRAQGNTIYF. The chain has TRBV28 and TRBJ1-3; D is unclear. Trimming removed 9 bases at V and 4 bases at J, with 22 bases between. The CDR3 is made up of 16 amino acids. The germline V gene has CDR1 MDHEN and CDR2 SYDVKM.

This sequence joins TRBV30 and TRBJ2-3; TRBD2 aligns across 9 bases. Germline V gene sequence: CDR1 GTSNPN, CDR2 SVGIG (reference sequence). The trim removed 2 bases at V and 3 bases at J, leaving 6 bases unmatched. This CDR3 is 15 amino acids long. CDR3 region: CAWSISGGRTDTQYF. The CDR3 DNA reads as TGTGCCTGGAGTATAAGCGGGGGGAGGACAGATACGCAGTATTTT. Full variable domain (outside the CDR3, taken from reference TRBV30 and TRBJ2-3): SQTIHQWPATLVQPVGSPLSLECTVEGTSNPNLYWYRQAAGRGLQLLFYSVGIGQISSEVPQNLSASRPQDRQFILSSKKLLLSDSGFYLCAWSISGGRTDTQYFGPGTRLTVL.

In this sample, this clone turned up once. V is TRBV30 and J is TRBJ2-7, with D uncertain. V lost 4 bases, J lost 0 bases, and 10 bases lay in between. CDR3 length: 13 amino acids. Germline V lookup: CDR1 GTSNPN, CDR2 SVGIG (reference sequence). The CDR3 DNA reads as TGTGCCTGGATGGTAGGGCCCTCCTACGAGCAGTACTTC. This gives the protein CAWMVGPSYEQYF.

The V gene is TRBV5-1, the J gene TRBJ1-1, with TRBD1 identical over 7 bases. CDR1 and CDR2 (germline): SGHRS, YFSETQ. CDR3 size: 14 residues. Trimming at V came to 4 bases and at J to 2 bases, leaving 5 bases not matched to a gene. Written as DNA, the CDR3 is TGCGCCAGCAGCCGCGGACAGGACAACACTGAAGCTTTCTTT. It yields the protein CASSRGQDNTEAFF.

This clone was seen a few times. With only one base between it and a far larger clone, this is likely a read error. No conserved phenylalanine or tryptophan ends this CDR3, so it is likely a read error. Other DNA sequences in the sample encode the same CDR3. The J gene is TRBJ1-2, the V gene TRBV29-1, with 9 bases identical to TRBD1. Germline CDR1 reads SQVTM; CDR2 reads ANQGSEA. The CDR3 runs to 14 residues. V lost 0 bases, J lost 6 bases, and 5 bases stayed unmatched. This chain's CDR3 is CSVEDRGTGNGYTS. DNA of the CDR3: TGCAGCGTTGAAGATCGGGGGACAGGGAATGGCTACACCTCC.

The rearrangement links TRBV6-1 to TRBJ2-7; no clear D gene. There are 12 residues in the CDR3. The V and J ends lost 4 bases and 3 bases respectively, with 7 bases between them. Germline V CDR1 and CDR2: MNHNS, SASEGT. CDR3: CASSGDNYEQYF. The CDR3 bases are TGTGCCAGCAGTGGCGACAACTACGAGCAGTACTTC.

The V and J genes are TRBV28 and TRBJ2-1; 7 positions agree with TRBD2. The CDR3 has 13 residues. Germline V gene data show CDR1 as MDHEN and CDR2 as SYDVKM. Trimming took 11 bases from V and 3 from J; bases not matched to a gene: 7. CDR3 in DNA: TGTGCCTCCCTGGGGGGGGACTACAATGAGCAGTTCTTC. Residues: CASLGGDYNEQFF.

As regards this clone: A far larger clone lies a single base away; this is likely a read error. Other DNA sequences from this sample encode an identical CDR3 as well. This chain links TRBV30 with TRBJ1-5; D gene unclear. Germline V gene sequence: CDR1 GTSNPN, CDR2 SVGIG (reference sequence). The CDR3 has 13 residues. CDR3 residues: CAWSNGGNQPQHF. CDR3 DNA sequence: TGTGCATGGAGCAACGGGGGCAATCAGCCCCAGCATTTT.

As to this clone: A far more abundant clone sits one base away, making this likely a read error. This chain joins TRBV30 and TRBJ1-1; D remains unclear. Germline CDR1 reads GTSNPN; CDR2 reads SVGIG (reference sequence). There are 14 residues in the CDR3. This chain's CDR3 is CAWSVTEMNSEAFF. Written as DNA, the CDR3 is TGTGCCTGGAGTGTAACGGAGATGAACTCTGAAGCTTTCTTT.

This clone came up once. The J gene is TRBJ2-3, the V gene TRBV5-1; D gene uncertain. Between the trimmed V and J ends, which lost 0 bases and 2 bases, there was a span of 7 bases. Germline V gene data show CDR1 as SGHRS and CDR2 as YFSETQ. The CDR3 has 14 amino acids. CDR3 DNA sequence: TGCGCCAGCAGCTTGGGGCAGAACACAGATACGCAGTATTTT. Translation gives CASSLGQNTDTQYF.

The chain links TRBV19 to TRBJ1-5; tentatively, D is TRBD1 (5 bases). CDR1 is LNHDA, CDR2 SQIVND, per germline (reference sequence). The CDR3 is made up of 15 amino acids. Trimming took off 6 bases at V and 3 bases at J, with 15 bases between the two ends. CDR3 loop: CASRAWAGINQPQHF. The CDR3 bases are TGTGCCAGTAGAGCCTGGGCAGGGATCAATCAGCCCCAGCATTTT.

This clone was picked up many times. Other DNA sequences within the sample encode an identical CDR3. V usage is TRBV4-3 and J usage is TRBJ2-7; D perhaps matches TRBD1 (5 bases). Germline V gives CDR1 LGHNA, CDR2 YSLEER. V lost 1 base and J 3 bases, leaving 7 bases between the germline ends. The CDR3 sequence is 13 residues long. CDR3 sequence reads: CASSQGTGYEQYF. The CDR3 DNA sequence: TGCGCCAGCAGCCAAGGCACAGGCTACGAGCAGTACTTC.

The V and J genes are TRBV11-2 and TRBJ2-3, with D perhaps TRBD1 (6 bases). The V end lost 11 bases, the J end lost 2 bases, and 17 bases lay between the germline ends. CDR1 and CDR2 (germline): SGHAT, FQNNGV. The CDR3 runs to 14 residues. The CDR3: CASRGTTSTDTQYF. The DNA for the CDR3 is TGTGCCTCGAGGGGGACGACCTCCACAGATACGCAGTATTTT.

This chain links TRBV7-2 with TRBJ2-2; 11 nucleotides line up with TRBD1. CDR3 length equals 16 residues. CDR1 and CDR2 from the germline V gene are SGHTA and FQGNSA. V was pared by 4 bases and J by 1 base, with 2 bases of the junction left unmatched. The CDR3 protein is CASSWGQGENTGELFF. For the CDR3, the DNA is TGTGCCAGCAGCTGGGGACAGGGGGAGAACACCGGGGAGCTGTTTTTT.

In regard to this clone: A far larger clone lies a single base away; this is likely a read error. Other DNA sequences in this sample translate to the same CDR3. The V and J genes are TRBV29-1 and TRBJ2-7; the match to TRBD1 covers 8 bases. In germline, CDR1 is SQVTM, CDR2 ANQGSEA. This CDR3 comprises 16 residues. Trimming took 6 bases from V and 7 from J; bases not matched to a gene: 20. CDR3 in amino acids: CSVTGTGGQRWEEQYF. The CDR3 bases are TGCAGCGTCACAGGGACAGGTGGCCAGAGGTGGGAAGAGCAGTACTTC.

CDR3 coding DNA: TGTGCCAGCAGCGTAGGCAGGACTAGCGTCTACGAGCAGTACTTC. Protein: CASSVGRTSVYEQYF. This rearrangement joins TRBV9 to TRBJ2-7, with 9 bases lining up with TRBD2. V was clipped by 0 bases and J by 3 bases; unmatched bases: 4. The CDR3 has 15 residues. The V gene's germline CDR1 is SGDLS and CDR2 YYNGEE.

This clone was recorded once. The chain joins TRBV5-1 to TRBJ2-7; D is possibly TRBD1 (6 bases). V was pared by 5 bases and J by 4 bases, with 19 bases between. CDR1 SGHRS and CDR2 YFSETQ come from the germline V gene. This CDR3 is 15 amino acids long. CDR3 sequence (DNA): TGCGCCAGCAGGTCCGGCCGGGACAACCAATACGAGCAGTACTTC. Translation gives CASRSGRDNQYEQYF.

The CDR3 region is CAISPNYSYEQYF. The DNA for the CDR3 is TGTGCCATCAGTCCTAATTACTCCTACGAGCAGTACTTC. The V call is TRBV10-3, the J call TRBJ2-7; D is unclear. Germline-derived CDR1 and CDR2 are ENHRY and SYGVKD. Deletions cut 5 bases from V and 0 bases from J, with 8 bases between. This CDR3 comprises 13 residues.